Listed below are T cell receptor beta chains from one sample, sequenced in a study of regulatory T cells in long-lasting Graves disease. In TCRdb, the multiplex PCR reads were re-called with MiXCR into one record per CDR3 protein. The sample lists approximately 400,000 distinct CDR3 sequences, less than 20% occurring once. The sequenced sample was peripheral blood mononuclear cells (PBMCs), obtained at new diagnosis, from a patient treated with antithyroid drugs. These receptors were obtained from a female donor with Graves disease. CDR3s include the opening cysteine and the closing phenylalanine or tryptophan. The D gene is left open where the match is weak. Clone size is not always given. Where it is, it says once, few, many or a class for expanded clones.

J gene: TRBJ2-1
clone size: many
D gene: TRBD2
V gene: TRBV6-6
CDR3 protein: CASSYSTSGRSGQFF
CDR3 DNA: TGTGCCAGCAGTTACTCGACTAGCGGGCGGTCCGGGCAGTTCTTC

J gene: TRBJ1-1
clone size: many
D gene: .
V gene: TRBV6-2/TRBV6-3
CDR3 protein: CASASGGTLNTEAFF
CDR3 DNA: TGTGCCAGCGCATCCGGGGGGACGTTGAACACTGAAGCTTTCTTT

J gene: TRBJ2-1
clone size: many
D gene: .
V gene: TRBV10-3
CDR3 protein: CATRLSAHEQFF
CDR3 DNA: TGTGCCACCCGCCTGAGCGCCCATGAGCAGTTCTTC

J gene: TRBJ1-3
clone size: many
D gene: .
V gene: TRBV5-6
CDR3 protein: CASSLSQTLGNTIYF
CDR3 DNA: TGTGCCAGCAGCTTGTCACAGACCCTCGGAAACACCATATATTTT

J gene: TRBJ2-1
clone size: few
D gene: .
V gene: TRBV4-2
CDR3 protein: CASSQGTTLHVSNEQFF
CDR3 DNA: TGTGCCAGCAGCCAAGGGACTACCCTACATGTTTCTAATGAGCAGTTCTTC

J gene: TRBJ2-7
clone size: .
D gene: TRBD2
V gene: TRBV27
CDR3 protein: CASSLRSGLAEHYEQYF
CDR3 DNA: TGTGCCAGCAGTTTAAGGTCCGGGCTAGCGGAACACTACGAGCAGTACTTC

J gene: TRBJ2-7
clone size: .
D gene: TRBD2
V gene: TRBV20-1
CDR3 protein: CSARDPGTSDEQYF
CDR3 DNA: TGCAGTGCTAGAGATCCCGGGACTAGCGACGAGCAGTACTTC

J gene: TRBJ2-5
clone size: many
D gene: TRBD1
V gene: TRBV12-3/TRBV12-4
CDR3 protein: CASSAEPGQGWETQYF
CDR3 DNA: TGTGCCAGCAGTGCGGAACCGGGACAGGGGTGGGAGACCCAGTACTTC

J gene: TRBJ2-3
clone size: .
D gene: TRBD2
V gene: TRBV7-2
CDR3 protein: CASSLGTSGSSHSTDTQYF
CDR3 DNA: TGTGCCAGCAGCTTAGGGACTAGCGGGAGCTCCCATTCCACAGATACGCAGTATTTT

J gene: TRBJ1-2
clone size: many
D gene: .
V gene: TRBV5-1
CDR3 protein: CASSLGWRRTPHGYTF
CDR3 DNA: TGCGCCAGCAGCTTGGGGTGGCGGAGGACGCCGCATGGCTACACCTTC

J gene: TRBJ2-3
clone size: .
D gene: .
V gene: TRBV9
CDR3 protein: CASSVEWGVADTQYF
CDR3 DNA: TGTGCCAGCAGCGTAGAATGGGGGGTCGCAGATACGCAGTATTTT

J gene: TRBJ1-5
clone size: .
D gene: TRBD1
V gene: TRBV20-1
CDR3 protein: CSARDRGLQPQHF
CDR3 DNA: TGCAGTGCTAGAGATAGGGGGCTTCAGCCCCAGCATTTT

J gene: TRBJ1-1
clone size: many
D gene: .
V gene: TRBV11-2
CDR3 protein: CASSSWTDLPMNTEAFF
CDR3 DNA: TGTGCCAGCAGCTCCTGGACAGACCTCCCTATGAACACTGAAGCTTTCTTT

J gene: TRBJ2-1
clone size: many
D gene: .
V gene: TRBV11-3
CDR3 protein: CASSLPGHWNEQFF
CDR3 DNA: TGTGCCAGCAGCTTACCCGGACACTGGAATGAGCAGTTCTTC

J gene: TRBJ2-3
clone size: many
D gene: .
V gene: TRBV18
CDR3 protein: CASSLDQIGGTQYF
CDR3 DNA: TGTGCCAGCTCATTAGACCAGATAGGTGGCACGCAGTATTTT

J gene: TRBJ2-1
clone size: many
D gene: .
V gene: TRBV6-2/TRBV6-3
CDR3 protein: CATQRVSGSYNEQFF
CDR3 DNA: TGTGCCACTCAAAGGGTTAGTGGCTCCTACAATGAGCAGTTCTTC

J gene: TRBJ1-3
clone size: many
D gene: .
V gene: TRBV11-2
CDR3 protein: CASTPHFRSGTGNTIYF
CDR3 DNA: TGTGCCAGCACCCCTCACTTTAGATCAGGGACTGGAAACACCATATATTTT

J gene: TRBJ2-4
clone size: few
D gene: TRBD1
V gene: TRBV7-2
CDR3 protein: CASSRTTGGSKNIQYF
CDR3 DNA: TGTGCCAGCAGCCGCACGACAGGGGGGTCCAAAAACATTCAGTACTTC

J gene: TRBJ2-1
clone size: few
D gene: TRBD2
V gene: TRBV4-1
CDR3 protein: CASSQGAGEAYNEQFF
CDR3 DNA: TGCGCCAGCAGTCAAGGCGCGGGAGAGGCCTACAATGAGCAGTTCTTC

J gene: TRBJ2-1
clone size: many
D gene: TRBD1
V gene: TRBV9
CDR3 protein: CASSVEPSGQGYNEQFF
CDR3 DNA: TGTGCCAGCAGCGTAGAGCCCTCGGGACAGGGATACAATGAGCAGTTCTTC

J gene: TRBJ1-2
clone size: many
D gene: .
V gene: TRBV30
CDR3 protein: CAYRDTRSSGYTF
CDR3 DNA: TGTGCCTACCGGGACACCCGATCGTCGGGCTACACCTTC

J gene: TRBJ1-2
clone size: few
D gene: .
V gene: TRBV29-1
CDR3 protein: CSVEAPVGQGSLGYTF
CDR3 DNA: TGCAGCGTTGAAGCCCCAGTGGGCCAGGGGTCTCTTGGCTACACCTTC

J gene: TRBJ2-3
clone size: many
D gene: .
V gene: TRBV20-1
CDR3 protein: CSARDTPRGTDTQYF
CDR3 DNA: TGCAGTGCCCGGGACACTCCGAGGGGCACAGATACGCAGTATTTT

J gene: TRBJ2-3
clone size: .
D gene: .
V gene: TRBV13
CDR3 protein: CASSLGGRVAPLTDTQYF
CDR3 DNA: TGTGCCAGCAGCTTAGGCGGAAGGGTAGCGCCACTCACAGATACGCAGTATTTT

J gene: TRBJ2-7
clone size: many
D gene: TRBD1
V gene: TRBV10-3
CDR3 protein: CAISGRTGDTYEQYF
CDR3 DNA: TGTGCCATCAGTGGACGGACAGGGGATACCTACGAGCAGTACTTC

J gene: TRBJ1-1
clone size: many
D gene: .
V gene: TRBV20-1
CDR3 protein: CSAATSQAFF
CDR3 DNA: TGCAGTGCTGCAACCTCTCAAGCTTTCTTT

J gene: TRBJ1-2
clone size: many
D gene: TRBD1
V gene: TRBV5-1
CDR3 protein: CASSPSQGAGYGYTF
CDR3 DNA: TGCGCCAGCAGCCCTTCTCAGGGGGCGGGCTATGGCTACACCTTC

J gene: TRBJ1-5
clone size: .
D gene: TRBD1
V gene: TRBV24-1
CDR3 protein: CATSDSKQTLDRALMKPQHF
CDR3 DNA: TGTGCCACCAGTGATAGCAAACAGACGCTGGACAGGGCTTTAATGAAGCCCCAGCATTTT

J gene: TRBJ1-1
clone size: few
D gene: .
V gene: TRBV20-1
CDR3 protein: CSARDSPNTEAFF
CDR3 DNA: TGCAGTGCTAGAGATTCACCGAACACTGAAGCTTTCTTT

J gene: TRBJ2-2
clone size: many
D gene: TRBD1
V gene: TRBV12-3/TRBV12-4
CDR3 protein: CASSPAGTGRSGWSRELFF
CDR3 DNA: TGTGCCAGCAGTCCAGCCGGGACAGGGAGGTCGGGTTGGAGTCGGGAGCTGTTTTTT

J gene: TRBJ2-5
clone size: many
D gene: .
V gene: TRBV12-3/TRBV12-4
CDR3 protein: CASSGGDKPLKTQYF
CDR3 DNA: TGTGCCAGCAGTGGGGGGGACAAACCTCTGAAGACCCAGTACTTC

J gene: TRBJ1-2
clone size: .
D gene: .
V gene: TRBV20-1
CDR3 protein: CSAIEGANYGYTF
CDR3 DNA: TGCAGTGCTATTGAGGGGGCTAACTATGGCTACACCTTC

J gene: TRBJ2-7
clone size: many
D gene: TRBD2
V gene: TRBV4-3
CDR3 protein: CASSQDWTGGFYEQYF
CDR3 DNA: TGCGCCAGCAGCCAAGACTGGACGGGGGGGTTCTACGAGCAGTACTTC

J gene: TRBJ2-3
clone size: many
D gene: TRBD2
V gene: TRBV24-1
CDR3 protein: CATSDLPSGRSSTDTQYF
CDR3 DNA: TGTGCCACCAGCGACCTCCCTAGCGGAAGATCTAGCACAGATACGCAGTATTTT

J gene: TRBJ2-1
clone size: many
D gene: .
V gene: TRBV27
CDR3 protein: CASSLSPPIPGDEQFF
CDR3 DNA: TGTGCCAGCAGTTTATCCCCCCCCATTCCAGGAGATGAGCAGTTCTTC

J gene: TRBJ2-7
clone size: .
D gene: TRBD2
V gene: TRBV4-1
CDR3 protein: CASSQGTSGSPYEQYF
CDR3 DNA: TGCGCCAGCAGCCAGGGGACTAGCGGGAGTCCCTACGAGCAGTACTTC

J gene: TRBJ2-7
clone size: .
D gene: TRBD1
V gene: TRBV28
CDR3 protein: CASTPPGTGEREQYF
CDR3 DNA: TGTGCCAGCACACCGCCCGGGACAGGGGAGCGAGAGCAGTACTTC

J gene: TRBJ2-7
clone size: many
D gene: TRBD1
V gene: TRBV15
CDR3 protein: CATSREPPGQGARRSYEQYF
CDR3 DNA: TGTGCCACCAGCAGAGAGCCCCCGGGACAGGGGGCGCGAAGGAGCTACGAGCAGTACTTC

J gene: TRBJ1-4
clone size: many
D gene: .
V gene: TRBV28
CDR3 protein: CAARGDGTNEKLFF
CDR3 DNA: TGTGCCGCCCGAGGGGATGGCACTAATGAAAAACTGTTTTTT

J gene: TRBJ2-5
clone size: few
D gene: .
V gene: TRBV9
CDR3 protein: CASSVLGVRETQYF
CDR3 DNA: TGTGCCAGCAGCGTATTGGGGGTGCGGGAGACCCAGTACTTC

J gene: TRBJ2-1
clone size: .
D gene: .
V gene: TRBV4-1
CDR3 protein: CASSQVPGSSSYNEQFF
CDR3 DNA: TGCGCCAGCAGCCAAGTTCCGGGCTCCAGCTCCTACAATGAGCAGTTCTTC

J gene: TRBJ2-7
clone size: .
D gene: .
V gene: TRBV20-1
CDR3 protein: CSARADREGTYEQYF
CDR3 DNA: TGCAGTGCTAGAGCAGACAGGGAGGGAACCTACGAGCAGTACTTC

J gene: TRBJ2-1
clone size: few
D gene: .
V gene: TRBV19
CDR3 protein: CASSIRQGGDEQFF
CDR3 DNA: TGTGCCAGTAGTATCAGGCAGGGGGGCGATGAGCAGTTCTTC

J gene: TRBJ2-2
clone size: many
D gene: .
V gene: TRBV7-9
CDR3 protein: CASRPPGGANTGELFF
CDR3 DNA: TGTGCCAGCAGGCCCCCTGGGGGAGCGAACACCGGGGAGCTGTTTTTT

J gene: TRBJ1-6
clone size: .
D gene: .
V gene: TRBV7-2
CDR3 protein: CASSLAGVQPHNSPLHF
CDR3 DNA: TGTGCCAGCAGCTTAGCGGGGGTTCAGCCCCATAATTCACCCCTCCACTTT

J gene: TRBJ2-1
clone size: .
D gene: TRBD2
V gene: TRBV2
CDR3 protein: CASRASGRTYNEQFF
CDR3 DNA: TGTGCCAGCAGGGCTAGCGGGCGGACCTACAATGAGCAGTTCTTC

J gene: TRBJ1-1
clone size: .
D gene: .
V gene: TRBV29-1
CDR3 protein: CSVVLLYNEGDPTAAFF
CDR3 DNA: TGCAGCGTCGTTCTGTTGTATAATGAGGGAGACCCAACGGCCGCTTTCTTT